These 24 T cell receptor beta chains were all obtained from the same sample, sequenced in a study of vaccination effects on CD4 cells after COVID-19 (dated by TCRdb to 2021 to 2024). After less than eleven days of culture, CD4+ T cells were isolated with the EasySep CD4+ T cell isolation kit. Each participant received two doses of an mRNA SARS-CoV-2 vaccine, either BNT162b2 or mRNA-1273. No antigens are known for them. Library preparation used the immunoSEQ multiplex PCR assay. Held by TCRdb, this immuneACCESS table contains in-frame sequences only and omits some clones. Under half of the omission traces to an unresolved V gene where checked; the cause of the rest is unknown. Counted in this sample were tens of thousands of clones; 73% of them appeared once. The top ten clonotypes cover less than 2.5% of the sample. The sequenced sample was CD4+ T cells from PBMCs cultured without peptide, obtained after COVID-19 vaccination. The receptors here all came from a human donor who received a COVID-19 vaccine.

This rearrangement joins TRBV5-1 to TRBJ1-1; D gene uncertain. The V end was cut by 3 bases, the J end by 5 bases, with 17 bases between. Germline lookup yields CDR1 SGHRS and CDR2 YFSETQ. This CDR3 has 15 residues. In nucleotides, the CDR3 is TGCGCCAGCAGCTGGGGAGGGAGGGTTGAGACTGAAGCTTTCTTT. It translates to CASSWGGRVETEAFF. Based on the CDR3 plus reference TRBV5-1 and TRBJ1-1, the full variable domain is KAGVTQTPRYLIKTRGQQVTLSCSPISGHRSVSWYQQTPGQGLQFLFEYFSETQRNKGNFPGRFSGRQFSNSRSEMNVSTLELGDSALYLCASSWGGRVETEAFFGQGTRLTVV.

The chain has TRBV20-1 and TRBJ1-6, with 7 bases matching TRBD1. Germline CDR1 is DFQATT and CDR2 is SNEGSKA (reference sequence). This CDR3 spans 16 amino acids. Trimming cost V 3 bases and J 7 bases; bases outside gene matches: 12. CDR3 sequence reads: CSASEGGVRRNSPLHF. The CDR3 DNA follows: TGCAGTGCTAGTGAAGGGGGCGTACGAAGGAATTCACCCCTCCACTTT.

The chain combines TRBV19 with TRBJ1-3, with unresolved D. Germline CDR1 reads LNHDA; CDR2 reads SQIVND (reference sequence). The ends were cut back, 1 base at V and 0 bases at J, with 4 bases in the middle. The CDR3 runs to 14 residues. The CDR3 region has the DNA TGTGCCAGTAGTATAGGTGGCTCTGGAAACACCATATATTTT. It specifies CASSIGGSGNTIYF.

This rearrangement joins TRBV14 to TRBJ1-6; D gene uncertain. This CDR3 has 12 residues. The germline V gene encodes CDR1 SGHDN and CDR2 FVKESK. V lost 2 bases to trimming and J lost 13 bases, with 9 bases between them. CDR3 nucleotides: TGTGCCAGCAGCCAACCGGGCCTGCCCCTCCACTTT. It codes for CASSQPGLPLHF.

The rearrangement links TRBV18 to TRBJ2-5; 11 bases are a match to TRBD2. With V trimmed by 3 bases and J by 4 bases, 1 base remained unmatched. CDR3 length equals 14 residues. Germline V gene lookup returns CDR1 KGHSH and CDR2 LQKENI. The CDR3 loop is CASSPTSGVETQYF. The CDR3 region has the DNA TGTGCCAGCTCACCGACTAGCGGGGTAGAGACCCAGTACTTC.

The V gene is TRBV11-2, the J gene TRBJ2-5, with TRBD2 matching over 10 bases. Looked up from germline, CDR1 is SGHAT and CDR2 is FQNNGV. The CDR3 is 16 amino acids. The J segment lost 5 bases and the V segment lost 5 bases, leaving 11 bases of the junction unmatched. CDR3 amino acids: CASSPRGAGGSETQYF. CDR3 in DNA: TGTGCCAGCAGCCCCCGGGGAGCGGGGGGGAGTGAGACCCAGTACTTC.

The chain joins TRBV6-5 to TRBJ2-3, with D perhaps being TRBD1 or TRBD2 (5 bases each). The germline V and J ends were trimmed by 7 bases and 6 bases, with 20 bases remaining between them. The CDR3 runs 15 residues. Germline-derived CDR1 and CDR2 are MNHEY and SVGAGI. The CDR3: CASKRDPAIGDTQYF. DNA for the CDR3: TGTGCCAGCAAGAGGGACCCGGCGATAGGGGATACGCAGTATTTT.

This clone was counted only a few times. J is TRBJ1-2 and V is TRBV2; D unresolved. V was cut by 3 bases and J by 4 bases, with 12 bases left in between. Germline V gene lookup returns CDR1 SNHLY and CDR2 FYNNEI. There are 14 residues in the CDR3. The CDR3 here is CASSDLRRTYGYTF. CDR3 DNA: TGTGCCAGCAGTGATCTGAGACGGACCTATGGCTACACCTTC. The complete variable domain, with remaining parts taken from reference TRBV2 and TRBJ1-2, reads EPEVTQTPSHQVTQMGQEVILRCVPISNHLYFYWYRQILGQKVEFLVSFYNNEISEKSEIFDDQFSVERPDGSNFTLKIRSTKLEDSAMYFCASSDLRRTYGYTFGSGTRLTVV.

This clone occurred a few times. The CDR3 sequence: CASSLRRDNNQPQHF. The CDR3 region has the DNA TGTGCCAGCAGTCTCCGGAGGGACAACAATCAGCCCCAGCATTTT. The chain uses TRBV6-5 and TRBJ1-5; D perhaps matches TRBD1 (6 bases). This CDR3 has 15 amino acids. Per germline, CDR1 MNHEY and CDR2 SVGAGI. The V end was cut by 5 bases, the J end by 3 bases, with 14 bases between.

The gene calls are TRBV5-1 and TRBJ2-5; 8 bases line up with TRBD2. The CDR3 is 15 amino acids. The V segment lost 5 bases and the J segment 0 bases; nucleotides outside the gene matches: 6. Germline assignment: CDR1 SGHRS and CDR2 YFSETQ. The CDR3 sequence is CASRDQRGHQETQYF. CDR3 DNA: TGCGCCAGCAGAGATCAGCGGGGGCACCAAGAGACCCAGTACTTC. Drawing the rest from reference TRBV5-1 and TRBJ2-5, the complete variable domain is KAGVTQTPRYLIKTRGQQVTLSCSPISGHRSVSWYQQTPGQGLQFLFEYFSETQRNKGNFPGRFSGRQFSNSRSEMNVSTLELGDSALYLCASRDQRGHQETQYFGPGTRLLVL.

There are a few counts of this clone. DNA of the CDR3: TGTGCCAGCAGCTTCAGCAATCAGCCCCAGCATTTT. It encodes CASSFSNQPQHF. J is TRBJ1-5 and V is TRBV7-9; unclear D gene. Trimming took off 3 bases at V and 1 base at J, with 1 base between the two ends. This CDR3 has 12 residues. CDR1 is SEHNR, CDR2 FQNEAQ, per germline (reference sequence).

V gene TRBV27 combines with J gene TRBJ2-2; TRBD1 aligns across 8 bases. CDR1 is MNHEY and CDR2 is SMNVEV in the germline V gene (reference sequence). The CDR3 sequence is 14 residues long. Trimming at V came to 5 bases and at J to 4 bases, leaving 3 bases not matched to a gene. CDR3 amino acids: CASSDRGFTGELFF. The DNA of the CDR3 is TGTGCCAGCAGTGACAGGGGATTCACCGGGGAGCTGTTTTTT.

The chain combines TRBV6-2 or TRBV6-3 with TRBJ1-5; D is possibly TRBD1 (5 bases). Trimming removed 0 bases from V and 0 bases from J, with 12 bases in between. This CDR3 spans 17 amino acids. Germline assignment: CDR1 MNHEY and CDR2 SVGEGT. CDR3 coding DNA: TGTGCCAGCAGTTACTCGAGGGTAGGGGCTAGCAATCAGCCCCAGCATTTT. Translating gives CASSYSRVGASNQPQHF.

The chain's CDR3 is CASSDGGTAFF. CDR3 bases: TGTGCCAGCAGTGACGGTGGGACAGCTTTCTTT. The chain carries TRBV6-4 and TRBJ1-1, with D possibly TRBD1 on 5 matching bases. Trimming took 2 bases from V and 10 from J, leaving 8 bases between them. Germline V lookup: CDR1 MRHNA, CDR2 SNTAGT. The length of the CDR3 is 11 residues.

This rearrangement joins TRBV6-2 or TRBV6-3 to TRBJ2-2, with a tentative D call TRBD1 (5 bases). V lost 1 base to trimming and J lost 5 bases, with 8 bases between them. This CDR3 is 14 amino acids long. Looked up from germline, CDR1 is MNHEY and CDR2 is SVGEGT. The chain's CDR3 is CASSYLRQTGELFF. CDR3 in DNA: TGTGCCAGCAGTTACTTGAGACAGACCGGGGAGCTGTTTTTT.

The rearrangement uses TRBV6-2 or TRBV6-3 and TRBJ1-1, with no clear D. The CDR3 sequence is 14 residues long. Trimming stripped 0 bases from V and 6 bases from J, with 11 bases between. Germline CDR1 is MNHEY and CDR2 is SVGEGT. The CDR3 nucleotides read TGTGCCAGCAGTTACTCCAGGACGAGGGCTGAAGCTTTCTTT. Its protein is CASSYSRTRAEAFF.

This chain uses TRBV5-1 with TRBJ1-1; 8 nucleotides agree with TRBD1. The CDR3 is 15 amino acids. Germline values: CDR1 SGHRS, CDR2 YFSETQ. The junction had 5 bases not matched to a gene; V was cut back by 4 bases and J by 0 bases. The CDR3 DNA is TGCGCCAGCAGCCCTTGGACAGGGATGAACACTGAAGCTTTCTTT. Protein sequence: CASSPWTGMNTEAFF.

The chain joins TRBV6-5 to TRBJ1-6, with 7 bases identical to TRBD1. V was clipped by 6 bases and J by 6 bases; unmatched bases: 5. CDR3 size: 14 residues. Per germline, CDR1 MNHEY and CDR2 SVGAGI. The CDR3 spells CASRATGSNSPLHF. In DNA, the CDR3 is TGTGCCAGCAGAGCGACAGGGAGTAATTCACCCCTCCACTTT.

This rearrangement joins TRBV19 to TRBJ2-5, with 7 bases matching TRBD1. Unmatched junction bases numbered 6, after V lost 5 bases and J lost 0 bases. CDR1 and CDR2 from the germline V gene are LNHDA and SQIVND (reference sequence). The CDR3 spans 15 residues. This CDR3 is CASSVRQGNQETQYF. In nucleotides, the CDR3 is TGTGCCAGTAGTGTCCGACAGGGTAACCAAGAGACCCAGTACTTC.

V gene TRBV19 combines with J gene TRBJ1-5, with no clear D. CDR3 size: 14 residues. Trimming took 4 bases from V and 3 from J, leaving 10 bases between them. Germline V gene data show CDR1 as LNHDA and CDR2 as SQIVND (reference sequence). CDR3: CASSTYYSNQPQHF. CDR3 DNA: TGTGCCAGTAGTACCTATTATTCCAATCAGCCCCAGCATTTT.

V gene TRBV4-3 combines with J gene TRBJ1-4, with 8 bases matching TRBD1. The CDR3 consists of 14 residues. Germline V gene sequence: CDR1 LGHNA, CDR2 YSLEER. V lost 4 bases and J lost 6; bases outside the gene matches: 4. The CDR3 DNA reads TGCGCCAGCAGCCTAGAACAGGGGGATGAAAAACTGTTTTTT. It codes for CASSLEQGDEKLFF.

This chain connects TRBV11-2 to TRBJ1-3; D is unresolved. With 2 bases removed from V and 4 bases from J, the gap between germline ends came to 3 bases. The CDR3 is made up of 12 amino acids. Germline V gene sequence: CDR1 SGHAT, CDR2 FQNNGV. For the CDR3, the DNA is TGTGCCAGCAGCTTACAGGGAAACACCATATATTTT. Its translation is CASSLQGNTIYF.

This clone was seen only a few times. The CDR3 loop reads CAWRWDSNQPQHF. In DNA, the CDR3 is TGTGCCTGGAGATGGGACAGCAATCAGCCCCAGCATTTT. The chain links TRBV30 to TRBJ1-5, with D perhaps matching TRBD1 (5 bases). In germline, CDR1 is GTSNPN, CDR2 SVGIG (reference sequence). V was cut by 3 bases and J by 1 base, with 7 bases left in between. The CDR3 runs to 13 residues.

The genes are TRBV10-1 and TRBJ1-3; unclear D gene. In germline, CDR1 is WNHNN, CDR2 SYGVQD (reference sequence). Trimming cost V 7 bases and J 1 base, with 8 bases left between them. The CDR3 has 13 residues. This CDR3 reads CASKEGSGNTIYF. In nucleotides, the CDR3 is TGCGCCAGCAAAGAGGGTTCTGGAAACACCATATATTTT.